This T cell receptor (beta chain) is from a study of a mutant IDH1 vaccine in newly diagnosed glioma. Study background: Across weeks 1, 3, 5, 7, 11, 15, 19 and 23, patients received a vaccination each time, eight in all. Beginning 4-6 weeks after radiotherapy alone, or with temozolomide cycles, vaccination took place. Previous treatment comprised radiotherapy, temozolomide, or both, mostly both.

Points on this clone: The antigen is not known.

TCRdb's copy holds only in-frame clones and misses some; the assay was immunoSEQ multiplex PCR. The sample carries about 56,000 clones, about 87% recorded once. This sample's time point: week 23, last vaccination. Each dose delivered 300 ug of mutant IDH1 20-mer peptide subcutaneously with imiquimod. The study's findings and limits: Seemingly, top peripheral T cell clonotype changes bore no relation to pseudoprogression.

The specimen comprised PBMCs, sampled from a glioma patient whose treatment included an IDH1 peptide vaccine. This sequence originates from a man aged 35 to 55 with glioma.

CDR3 sequence: CASSKTGARNSYNEQFF. The CDR3 bases are TGTGCCAGCAGCAAAACAGGTGCCCGAAACTCCTACAATGAGCAGTTCTTC. This sequence joins TRBV21-1 and TRBJ2-1; TRBD1 is taken as the D call from the table, unchecked against the DNA. TRBV21-1 is annotated as a pseudogene. The CDR3 is made up of 17 amino acids.